The T cell receptor (beta chain) described here comes from a study of blood T cells in healthy people across ages. This clonotype turned up a few times. Together with a sample-barcoded 5' primer, a J-beta primer mix was included in a second PCR lasting about 6 to 12 cycles. TCRdb reanalysed the 5' RACE reads using MiXCR and keeps one entry per CDR3 protein. The sample shows around 850,000 distinct CDR3 sequences, 35% to 40% of them seen only once. Looked up from germline, CDR1 is LGHNA and CDR2 is YSLEER. The CDR3 is made up of 17 amino acids. The clonotype originates from a man aged 18 to 35 in good health. The chain joins TRBV4-3 to TRBJ2-1, with 7 bases aligning to TRBD2. The DNA end is more similar to TRBJ2-7, so the J call may be wrong. Sample: blood. The CDR3, as DNA: TGCGCCAGCAGCCAAGATCGGGGAGGGGCAGCCTACAATGAGCAGTACTTC. Protein sequence: CASSQDRGGAAYNEQYF.